The 22 T cell receptor beta chains reported below all come from one sample, sequenced in a study of blood T cell repertoires in COVID-19. Data came from immunoSEQ multiplex PCR; TCRdb stores just in-frame clones and leaves some out. The sample includes around 160,000 clones, around four fifths of them seen just once. Sequencing was performed on PBMCs or T cells enriched from blood (not recorded which). All receptors come from a woman in her sixties or seventies who had recovered from COVID-19.

This clone was detected a few times. The CDR3 protein is CASSDPFRQGEKLFF. For the CDR3, the DNA is TGTGCCAGCAGTGACCCCTTCCGACAGGGTGAAAAACTGTTTTTT. This chain uses TRBV6-1 with TRBJ1-4; 7 nucleotides agree with TRBD1. The germline V gene encodes CDR1 MNHNS and CDR2 SASEGT. Trimming cost V 3 bases and J 7 bases; bases outside gene matches: 8. The CDR3 sequence is 15 residues long.

The chain employs TRBV5-1 and TRBJ1-3, with D perhaps matching TRBD1 (6 bases). CDR1 and CDR2 from the germline V gene are SGHRS and YFSETQ. CDR3 size: 13 residues. Trimming cost V 10 bases and J 0 bases, with 11 bases left between them. The CDR3 DNA follows: TGCGCCGGGGGCGGCGCCTCTGGAAACACCATATATTTT. It codes for CAGGGASGNTIYF.

In this sample, this clone turned up once. The chain carries TRBV27 and TRBJ2-7, with 9 bases fitting TRBD1. The CDR3 length is 14 residues. V lost 5 bases, J lost 5 bases, and 7 bases stayed unmatched. The germline V gene encodes CDR1 MNHEY and CDR2 SMNVEV (reference sequence). The CDR3 bases are TGTGCCAGCAGTCCCCGGGACAGGGATCACGAGCAGTACTTC. Protein: CASSPRDRDHEQYF.

This clone was seen just once. This chain connects TRBV6-1 to TRBJ1-5, with D perhaps TRBD1 (5 bases). The CDR3 loop spans 15 amino acids. The germline V and J ends were trimmed by 3 bases and 5 bases, with 14 bases remaining between them. The germline V gene encodes CDR1 MNHNS and CDR2 SASEGT. The CDR3: CASSEGRVGYQPQHF. CDR3 DNA: TGTGCCAGCAGTGAGGGCAGGGTGGGGTATCAGCCCCAGCATTTT.

V is TRBV19 and J is TRBJ2-1; 12 nucleotides agree with TRBD2. The CDR3 consists of 15 residues. Trimming cost V 3 bases and J 9 bases; bases outside gene matches: 6. Germline CDR1 and CDR2: LNHDA and SQIVND (reference sequence). For the CDR3, the DNA is TGTGCCAGTAGTATTACTAGCGGGAGGTCAGGTGAGCAGTTCTTC. Translated: CASSITSGRSGEQFF. Full variable domain (outside the CDR3, taken from reference TRBV19 and TRBJ2-1): DGGITQSPKYLFRKEGQNVTLSCEQNLNHDAMYWYRQDPGQGLRLIYYSQIVNDFQKGDIAEGYSVSREKKESFPLTVTSAQKNPTAFYLCASSITSGRSGEQFFGPGTRLTVL.

The V gene is TRBV24-1, the J gene TRBJ2-1; 8 bases align to TRBD2. With 3 bases clipped from V and 8 bases from J, the junction kept 5 bases outside the gene matches. The CDR3 totals 14 residues. Germline V gene sequence: CDR1 KGHDR, CDR2 SFDVKD. The CDR3 DNA reads as TGTGCCACCAGTGATAGGACTAGCATGGATGAGCAGTTCTTC. Its translation is CATSDRTSMDEQFF.

This chain connects TRBV5-5 to TRBJ1-5; 8 nucleotides align to TRBD1. The germline CDR1 and CDR2 sequences are SGHKS and YYEKEE (reference sequence). The CDR3 is 14 residues long. J gave up 1 base and V 4 bases, and 1 base lay outside the gene matches. CDR3 nucleotide sequence: TGTGCCAGCAGCAGGGACAGGAGCAATCAGCCCCAGCATTTT. Encoded protein: CASSRDRSNQPQHF.

V usage is TRBV29-1 and J usage is TRBJ1-2; D is unclear. This CDR3 contains 13 residues. V lost 1 base, J lost 1 base, and 7 bases lay in between. Germline V CDR1 and CDR2: SQVTM, ANQGSEA. CDR3 loop: CSVEARLNYGYTF. The DNA for the CDR3 is TGCAGCGTTGAAGCCAGACTTAACTATGGCTACACCTTC.

This clone was detected a few times. This chain joins TRBV7-9 and TRBJ1-2, with TRBD1 identical over 7 bases. With 5 bases clipped from V and 7 bases from J, the junction kept 16 bases outside the gene matches. The CDR3 is 16 amino acids. CDR1 and CDR2 (germline): SEHNR, FQNEAQ (reference sequence). The CDR3 DNA is TGTGCCAGCAGCCGGGCACCTACCGACAGGGCGAGTGGCTACACCTTC. Protein: CASSRAPTDRASGYTF.

This clone was found once. V gene TRBV3-1 (or the pseudogene TRBV3-2) combines with J gene TRBJ1-1, with 11 bases aligning to TRBD1. Per germline, CDR1 LGHDT and CDR2 YNNKEL (reference sequence). The CDR3 extends over 15 amino acids. V was clipped by 3 bases and J by 4 bases; unmatched bases: 4. This CDR3 is CASSQRDRGSTEAFF. CDR3 sequence (DNA): TGTGCCAGCAGCCAGAGGGACAGGGGGAGCACTGAAGCTTTCTTT.

The chain is built from TRBV29-1 and TRBJ2-3; unclear D gene. The germline gives CDR1 SQVTM, CDR2 ANQGSEA. V gave up 7 bases and J gave up 4 bases, with 12 bases separating them. This CDR3 region has 12 residues. Written as DNA, the CDR3 is TGCAGCGCCCGAACTGCTTCAGATACGCAGTATTTT. Protein sequence: CSARTASDTQYF.

This clone was seen a few times. In DNA form, the CDR3 reads TGTGCCAGCAGCGAACAGGGTGGTAATTCACCCCTCCACTTT. Its translation: CASSEQGGNSPLHF. This rearrangement joins TRBV9 to TRBJ1-6; perhaps TRBD1 as D (6 bases). Germline CDR1 reads SGDLS; CDR2 reads YYNGEE. V lost 3 bases, J lost 6 bases, and 10 bases lay in between. This CDR3 has 14 amino acids.

The chain combines TRBV2 with TRBJ1-2; D is unclear. This CDR3 contains 13 residues. In germline, CDR1 is SNHLY, CDR2 FYNNEI. V was pared by 7 bases and J by 5 bases, with 14 bases between. The CDR3 DNA is TGTGCCAGCACTAAGGAGACCCTGTATGGCTACACCTTC. Amino acid sequence: CASTKETLYGYTF.

The chain couples TRBV28 to TRBJ1-1; 7 bases fit TRBD1. The CDR3 has 18 amino acids. V dropped 3 bases and J dropped 0; count of bases not matched to a gene: 13. CDR1 and CDR2 from the germline V gene are MDHEN and SYDVKM. CDR3 residues: CASSFWAGGSRMNTEAFF. The CDR3, as DNA: TGTGCCAGCAGTTTCTGGGCAGGGGGGTCGCGGATGAACACTGAAGCTTTCTTT. The full variable domain, with the rest looked up from reference TRBV28 and TRBJ1-1, is DVKVTQSSRYLVKRTGEKVFLECVQDMDHENMFWYRQDPGLGLRLIYFSYDVKMKEKGDIPEGYSVSREKKERFSLILESASTNQTSMYLCASSFWAGGSRMNTEAFFGQGTRLTVV.

V gene TRBV6-5 combines with J gene TRBJ1-2; 7 bases align to TRBD1. The J segment lost 5 bases and the V segment lost 0 bases, leaving 3 bases of the junction unmatched. Germline V gene lookup returns CDR1 MNHEY and CDR2 SVGAGI. CDR3 length equals 14 residues. The CDR3 bases are TGTGCCAGCAGTTACTCCGGGACAGAGTATGGCTACACCTTC. Residues: CASSYSGTEYGYTF.

This clone was counted between two and nine times. This chain connects TRBV4-1 to TRBJ1-6; the match to TRBD1 covers 7 bases. Per germline, CDR1 MGHRA and CDR2 YSYEKL. The CDR3 spans 17 residues. The J segment lost 9 bases and the V segment lost 0 bases, leaving 11 bases of the junction unmatched. Here the CDR3 DNA reads TGCGCCAGCAGCCAAGATCAACTCCAGGGGGAAGGTTCACCCCTCCACTTT. Protein product: CASSQDQLQGEGSPLHF.

The chain couples TRBV5-1 to TRBJ1-3, with D perhaps matching TRBD1 (6 bases). This CDR3 has 14 amino acids. Germline lookup yields CDR1 SGHRS and CDR2 YFSETQ. V was trimmed by 7 bases and J by 4 bases, leaving 15 bases between them. CDR3 coding DNA: TGCGCCAGCTCCCAGGGGCATGAGGGAAACACCATATATTTT. It translates to CASSQGHEGNTIYF.

The J gene is TRBJ2-5, the V gene TRBV7-6; 8 bases line up with TRBD1. Germline CDR1 is SGHVS and CDR2 is FNYEAQ. After removal of 4 bases from V and 5 bases from J, the junction contained 9 bases not matched to a gene. CDR3 length equals 15 residues. CDR3 sequence reads: CASSSQGAQRETQYF. The CDR3 nucleotides are TGTGCCAGCAGCTCGCAGGGGGCGCAAAGGGAGACCCAGTACTTC.

The chain uses TRBV5-1 and TRBJ2-1, with D possibly being TRBD2 (6 bases). This CDR3 contains 16 residues. Germline V gene data show CDR1 as SGHRS and CDR2 as YFSETQ. Trimming took 4 bases from V and 4 from J, leaving 18 bases between them. CDR3 in DNA: TGCGCCAGCAGCGGGAGTTGGGGGGACCCTTACAATGAGCAGTTCTTC. Translated, it gives CASSGSWGDPYNEQFF. The full variable domain, its missing parts supplied by reference TRBV5-1 and TRBJ2-1, is KAGVTQTPRYLIKTRGQQVTLSCSPISGHRSVSWYQQTPGQGLQFLFEYFSETQRNKGNFPGRFSGRQFSNSRSEMNVSTLELGDSALYLCASSGSWGDPYNEQFFGPGTRLTVL.

The chain employs TRBV11-2 and TRBJ1-2; D is ambiguous. CDR3 length: 14 amino acids. V was pared by 1 base and J by 7 bases, with 13 bases between. The germline gives CDR1 SGHAT, CDR2 FQNNGV. The CDR3 region has the DNA TGTGCCAGCAGCTTAGGTTTAGCTACTGGTGGCTACACCTTC. Amino acid sequence: CASSLGLATGGYTF.

J is TRBJ1-5 and V is TRBV27; possible D gene TRBD1, 5 bases. Germline CDR1 is MNHEY and CDR2 is SMNVEV (reference sequence). The germline V and J ends were trimmed by 5 bases and 5 bases, with 10 bases remaining between them. The CDR3 extends over 13 amino acids. CDR3 region: CASSVRGDQPQHF. The CDR3 DNA reads as TGTGCCAGCAGTGTAAGGGGCGATCAGCCCCAGCATTTT.

The CDR3 bases are TGTGCCAGCAGCTTAAGGACAGGGATGAACACTGAAGCTTTCTTT. Translating gives CASSLRTGMNTEAFF. The V gene is TRBV5-4, the J gene TRBJ1-1, with 8 bases lining up with TRBD1. Germline V CDR1 and CDR2: SGHNT, YYREEE (reference sequence). With V trimmed by 2 bases and J by 0 bases, 3 bases remained unmatched. The CDR3 covers 15 residues. Filled out from reference TRBV5-4 and TRBJ1-1, the complete variable domain reads ETGVTQSPTHLIKTRGQQVTLRCSSQSGHNTVSWYQQALGQGPQFIFQYYREEENGRGNFPPRFSGLQFPNYSSELNVNALELDDSALYLCASSLRTGMNTEAFFGQGTRLTVV.